A selection of T cell receptor beta chains follows, all from one sample in a study of blood T cell repertoires in COVID-19. The data were produced by immunoSEQ multiplex PCR, yet TCRdb's version contains in-frame clones alone and is incomplete. The table includes 110,000 to 150,000 clones, around 89% detected once. Sequencing was done on a sample of peripheral blood. The source of these receptors is a woman in her fifties or sixties with active COVID-19. Both conserved end residues are part of each CDR3. A D gene is named only where the DNA matches it firmly. A row's size may be missing; if present it is once, few, many or a size class.

CASSPRRSSYEQYF	TGTGCCAGCAGCCCCAGGAGGAGCTCCTACGAGCAGTACTTC	-	14	TRBJ2-7	TRBV27	-
CASSLTGGEGANVLTF	TGCGCCAGCAGCTTGACAGGGGGCGAAGGGGCCAACGTCCTGACTTTC	TRBD1	16	TRBJ2-6	TRBV5-1	-
CASSPGTDIYGYTF	TGTGCCAGCAGCCCCGGGACAGACATCTATGGCTACACCTTC	TRBD1	14	TRBJ1-2	TRBV5-4	few
CASSLRIAGGPYEQYF	TGTGCCAGCAGCCTTCGGATAGCGGGAGGGCCCTACGAGCAGTACTTC	TRBD2	16	TRBJ2-7	TRBV6-2/TRBV6-3	-
CAWSTSTGYGNTIYF	TGTGCCTGGAGCACCTCGACCGGGTATGGAAACACCATATATTTT	-	15	TRBJ1-3	TRBV30	-
CASSSRVVAGLSFSYNEQFF	TGTGCCAGCAGTTCCCGGGTGGTAGCGGGACTTTCTTTCTCCTACAATGAGCAGTTCTTC	TRBD2	20	TRBJ2-1	TRBV27	-
CASSQDPAGQLGNQPQHF	TGCGCCAGCAGCCAAGATCCCGCCGGACAGTTAGGCAATCAGCCCCAGCATTTT	-	18	TRBJ1-5	TRBV4-3	-
CASSFTGTGGTGELFF	TGTGCCAGCAGCTTTACCGGGACAGGGGGCACCGGGGAGCTGTTTTTT	TRBD1	16	TRBJ2-2	TRBV7-2	once
CASSQDSGRTANEQFF	TGTGCCAGCAGCCAAGATAGCGGGAGAACGGCCAATGAGCAGTTCTTC	TRBD2	16	TRBJ2-1	TRBV4-2	-
CASSLEGQNYGYTF	TGCGCCAGCAGCTTGGAGGGACAGAACTATGGCTACACCTTC	TRBD1	14	TRBJ1-2	TRBV5-1	-
CASSFSDRANQPQHF	TGTGCCAGCAGTTTCTCGGACAGGGCGAATCAGCCCCAGCATTTT	TRBD1	15	TRBJ1-5	TRBV28	-
CAISSGQGGTYEQYF	TGTGCCATCAGCTCGGGACAGGGAGGCACCTACGAGCAGTACTTC	TRBD1	15	TRBJ2-7	TRBV10-3	-
CATSDLDPTGETQYF	TGTGCCACCAGTGATTTGGACCCGACTGGGGAGACCCAGTACTTC	-	15	TRBJ2-5	TRBV24-1	-
CASSTRDRVLDEQYF	TGTGCCAGCAGCACCCGGGACAGGGTTCTGGACGAGCAGTACTTC	TRBD1	15	TRBJ2-7	TRBV5-4	-
CASSLISVNTEAFF	TGTGCCAGCAGTTTAATCTCGGTGAACACTGAAGCTTTCTTT	-	14	TRBJ1-1	TRBV28	-
CASSLDMRTGGSGELFF	TGTGCCAGCAGCCTCGATATGAGGACAGGGGGAAGCGGGGAGCTGTTTTTT	TRBD1	17	TRBJ2-2	TRBV6-2/TRBV6-3	-
CSVRISSGYGYTF	TGCAGCGTGAGGATCTCCTCTGGCTATGGCTACACCTTC	-	13	TRBJ1-2	TRBV29-1	-
CASSLGRQGREQYF	TGTGCCAGCAGCTTGGGTCGACAGGGTAGGGAGCAGTACTTC	TRBD1	14	TRBJ2-7	TRBV7-9	-
CASSPRGSMGNTEAFF	TGTGCCAGCAGCCCAAGGGGAAGCATGGGTAACACTGAAGCTTTCTTT	-	16	TRBJ1-1	TRBV7-8	-
CASMTSGLGEQFF	TGTGCCAGTATGACTAGCGGACTAGGTGAGCAGTTCTTC	TRBD2	13	TRBJ2-1	TRBV6-5	-
CASSFPWGLVNTGELFF	TGTGCCAGCAGTTTCCCGTGGGGACTCGTGAACACCGGGGAGCTGTTTTTT	-	17	TRBJ2-2	TRBV28	-
CASSGLAGGLTEQFF	TGTGCCAGCAGCGGGCTGGCGGGAGGGCTGACTGAGCAGTTCTTC	TRBD2	15	TRBJ2-1	TRBV3-1/TRBV3-2	-
CASSSRLVGTQYF	TGTGCCAGCAGCTCCCGACTAGTAGGGACCCAGTACTTC	-	13	TRBJ2-5	TRBV7-2	-
CASSYSTGWTGGTSGYGYTF	TGTGCCAGCAGTTACTCGACTGGTTGGACAGGGGGCACCTCTGGCTATGGCTACACCTTC	TRBD1	20	TRBJ1-2	TRBV6-2/TRBV6-3	-
CASSTGQTPTDTQYF	TGTGCCAGTAGTACGGGACAGACACCCACAGATACGCAGTATTTT	TRBD1	15	TRBJ2-3	TRBV19	-
CASSIAYPYNEQFF	TGTGCCAGTAGTATCGCCTATCCCTACAATGAGCAGTTCTTC	-	14	TRBJ2-1	TRBV19	-